This passage covers 11 T cell receptor beta chains from one sample sequenced in a study of blood T cell repertoires in COVID-19. The repertoire was sequenced with immunoSEQ multiplex PCR; TCRdb's copy has only in-frame clones and lacks some. The sample contains 250,000 to 350,000 clones, about 80% of which appear only once. The sequenced material came from peripheral blood. The receptor source for this set is a person aged 70 to 79 with COVID-19, enrolled during active disease.

This clone appeared a single time. The chain joins TRBV10-3 to TRBJ1-4, with 9 bases matching TRBD1. The length of the CDR3 is 15 residues. The junction had 3 bases not matched to a gene; V was cut back by 3 bases and J by 4 bases. Germline V gives CDR1 ENHRY, CDR2 SYGVKD. The CDR3 DNA reads as TGTGCCATCAGTGACCCGGGACAGGGTAATGAAAAACTGTTTTTT. It yields the protein CAISDPGQGNEKLFF.

The J gene is TRBJ1-5, the V gene TRBV28; D is perhaps TRBD1 (6 bases). Germline V CDR1 and CDR2: MDHEN, SYDVKM. The CDR3 has 17 amino acids. V shed 5 bases and J shed 7 bases, with 24 bases lying between them. DNA for the CDR3: TGTGCCAGCAGTCCCTCGGGGGGGGAGGGGGTCCCCCAGCCCCAGCATTTT. This codes for CASSPSGGEGVPQPQHF.

The chain is built from TRBV11-2 and TRBJ2-2; no firm D call. V lost 1 base and J 5 bases, leaving 11 bases between the germline ends. In germline, CDR1 is SGHAT, CDR2 FQNNGV. The CDR3 runs 15 residues. CDR3 region: CASSLGRSKTGELFF. As DNA, the CDR3 is TGTGCCAGCAGCTTAGGTAGGAGTAAAACCGGGGAGCTGTTTTTT.

V usage is TRBV19 and J usage is TRBJ1-5, with 10 nucleotides matching TRBD1. CDR3 length equals 16 residues. Germline loops: CDR1 LNHDA, CDR2 SQIVND (reference sequence). The V segment lost 3 bases and the J segment 4 bases; nucleotides outside the gene matches: 6. The CDR3 is CASSIPGTGVNQPQHF. The CDR3 coding sequence is TGTGCCAGTAGTATTCCCGGGACAGGGGTTAATCAGCCCCAGCATTTT.

This clone was recorded once. The chain combines TRBV19 with TRBJ2-3; 9 positions match TRBD2. Germline V gives CDR1 LNHDA, CDR2 SQIVND (reference sequence). V dropped 1 base and J dropped 2; count of bases not matched to a gene: 7. This CDR3 has 17 residues. CDR3 region: CASSIVGSGSVTDTQYF. CDR3 nucleotides: TGTGCCAGTAGTATAGTTGGTAGCGGGAGTGTCACAGATACGCAGTATTTT.

The J gene is TRBJ2-5, the V gene TRBV7-3, with 9 bases that match TRBD2. Germline V gives CDR1 SGHTA, CDR2 FQGTGA. J was trimmed by 5 bases and V by 2 bases; bases with no gene match: 9. This CDR3 is built from 16 residues. CDR3 region: CASSLRALAGTETQYF. The CDR3 nucleotides read TGTGCCAGCAGCTTACGGGCGCTAGCGGGAACGGAGACCCAGTACTTC.

The CDR3 bases are TGTGCCAGCAGCTTCCTGGGCCCCCGAGCTCGAGAAGAGACCCAGTACTTC. Protein sequence: CASSFLGPRAREETQYF. The V gene is TRBV7-6, the J gene TRBJ2-5, with D uncertain. There are 17 residues in the CDR3. V gave up 3 bases and J gave up 3 bases, with 20 bases separating them. Germline CDR1 reads SGHVS; CDR2 reads FNYEAQ.

The rearrangement links TRBV21-1 to TRBJ1-6; no check of the table's D call, TRBD1, against the DNA was made. TRBV21-1 is listed as a pseudogene. This CDR3 has 15 amino acids. The CDR3 DNA is TGTGCCAGCAGCTTACCGGGACAGGGAGGTTCACCCCTCCACTTT. It specifies CASSLPGQGGSPLHF.

This chain joins TRBV5-6 and TRBJ2-1; maybe TRBD2 (6 bases). Germline V CDR1 and CDR2: SGHDT, YYEEEE. The V end was cut by 0 bases, the J end by 5 bases, with 12 bases between. This CDR3 contains 15 residues. The CDR3 sequence is CASSLVRTINNEQFF. In DNA, the CDR3 is TGTGCCAGCAGCTTGGTTCGGACTATCAACAATGAGCAGTTCTTC.

The rearrangement uses TRBV7-3 and TRBJ1-6; D possibly corresponds to TRBD1 (6 bases). This CDR3 has 14 amino acids. Deletions cut 3 bases from V and 7 bases from J, with 10 bases between. Germline CDR1 reads SGHTA; CDR2 reads FQGTGA. The CDR3 DNA reads TGTGCCAGCAGCTTTCAGGGGAGCAATTCACCCCTCCACTTT. As protein: CASSFQGSNSPLHF.

The rearrangement links TRBV30 to TRBJ1-6; TRBD1 matches at 12 bases. The CDR3 loop spans 17 amino acids. Germline assignment: CDR1 GTSNPN and CDR2 SVGIG (reference sequence). The J segment lost 10 bases and the V segment lost 4 bases, leaving 14 bases of the junction unmatched. The CDR3 DNA is TGTGCCTGGAAAAGCGGAGGGACAGGGGGCTTTGTATCACCCCTCCACTTT. Translating it yields CAWKSGGTGGFVSPLHF.